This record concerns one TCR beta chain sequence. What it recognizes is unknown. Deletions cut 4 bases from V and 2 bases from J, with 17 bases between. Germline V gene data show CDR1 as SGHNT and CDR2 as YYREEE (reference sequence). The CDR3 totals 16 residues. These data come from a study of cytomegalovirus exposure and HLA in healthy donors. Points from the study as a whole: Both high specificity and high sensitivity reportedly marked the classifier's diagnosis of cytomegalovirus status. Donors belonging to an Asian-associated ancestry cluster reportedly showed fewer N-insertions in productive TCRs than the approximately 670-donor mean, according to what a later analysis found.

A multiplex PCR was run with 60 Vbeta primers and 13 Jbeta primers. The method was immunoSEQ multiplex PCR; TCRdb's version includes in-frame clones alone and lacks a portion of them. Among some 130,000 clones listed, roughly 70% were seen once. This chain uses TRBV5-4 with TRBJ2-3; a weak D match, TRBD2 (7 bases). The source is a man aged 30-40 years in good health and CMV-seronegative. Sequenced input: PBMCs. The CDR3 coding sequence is TGTGCCAGCAGCCCCACCGGGGGGCAGACCACAGATACGCAGTATTTT. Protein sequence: CASSPTGGQTTDTQYF.